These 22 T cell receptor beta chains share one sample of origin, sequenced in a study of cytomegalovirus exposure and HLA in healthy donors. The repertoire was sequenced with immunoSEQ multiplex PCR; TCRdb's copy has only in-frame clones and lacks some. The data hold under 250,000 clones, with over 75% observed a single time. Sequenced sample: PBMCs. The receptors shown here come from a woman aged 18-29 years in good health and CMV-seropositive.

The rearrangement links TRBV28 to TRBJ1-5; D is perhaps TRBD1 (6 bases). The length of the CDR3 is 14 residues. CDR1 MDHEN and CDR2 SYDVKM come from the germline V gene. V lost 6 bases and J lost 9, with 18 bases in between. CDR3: CASSYQNHRVPQHF. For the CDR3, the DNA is TGTGCCAGCAGCTACCAAAACCACAGGGTGCCCCAGCATTTT.

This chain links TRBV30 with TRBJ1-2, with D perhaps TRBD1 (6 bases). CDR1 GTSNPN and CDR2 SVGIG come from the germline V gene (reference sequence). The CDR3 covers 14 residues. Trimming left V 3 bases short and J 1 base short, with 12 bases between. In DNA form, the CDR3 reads TGTGCCTGGAGCCCCGGGACACGTAACTATGGCTACACCTTC. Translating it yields CAWSPGTRNYGYTF.

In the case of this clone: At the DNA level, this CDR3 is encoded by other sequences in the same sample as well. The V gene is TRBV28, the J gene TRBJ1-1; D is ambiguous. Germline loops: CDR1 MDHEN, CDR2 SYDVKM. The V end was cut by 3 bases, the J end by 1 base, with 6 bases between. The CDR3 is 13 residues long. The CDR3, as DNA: TGTGCCAGCAGTTTGGCGGGGAACACTGAAGCTTTCTTT. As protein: CASSLAGNTEAFF.

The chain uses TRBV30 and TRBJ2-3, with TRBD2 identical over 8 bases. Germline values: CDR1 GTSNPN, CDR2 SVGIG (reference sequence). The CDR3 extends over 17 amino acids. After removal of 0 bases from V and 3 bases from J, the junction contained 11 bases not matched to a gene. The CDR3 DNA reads TGTGCCTGGAGTGTACCAGCGGGAGAATTTGGGACAGATACGCAGTATTTT. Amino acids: CAWSVPAGEFGTDTQYF.

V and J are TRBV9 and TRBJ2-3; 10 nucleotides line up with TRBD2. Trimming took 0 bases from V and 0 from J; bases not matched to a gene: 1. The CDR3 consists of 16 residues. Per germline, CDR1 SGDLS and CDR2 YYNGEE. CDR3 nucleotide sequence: TGTGCCAGCAGCGTAGGGACTAGCGGCAGCACAGATACGCAGTATTTT. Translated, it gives CASSVGTSGSTDTQYF.

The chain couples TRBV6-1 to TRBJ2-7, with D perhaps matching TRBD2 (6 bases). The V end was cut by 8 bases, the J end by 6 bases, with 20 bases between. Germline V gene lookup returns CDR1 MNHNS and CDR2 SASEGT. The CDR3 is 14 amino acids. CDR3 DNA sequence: TGTGCCAGCTCGGACCGGGGGTGGGTCCCCGAGCAGTACTTC. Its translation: CASSDRGWVPEQYF.

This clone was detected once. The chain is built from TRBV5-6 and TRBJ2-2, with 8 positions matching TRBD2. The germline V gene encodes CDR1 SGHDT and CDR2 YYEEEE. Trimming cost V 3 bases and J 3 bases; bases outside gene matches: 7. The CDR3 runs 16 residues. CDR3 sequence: CASSSLASGYTGELFF. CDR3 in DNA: TGTGCCAGCAGCTCCCTGGCTAGCGGGTACACCGGGGAGCTGTTTTTT.

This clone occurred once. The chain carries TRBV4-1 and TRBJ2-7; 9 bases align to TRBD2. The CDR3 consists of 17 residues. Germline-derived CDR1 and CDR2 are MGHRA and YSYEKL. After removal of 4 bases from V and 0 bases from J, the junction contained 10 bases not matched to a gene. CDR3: CASSLRGGSGSSYEQYF. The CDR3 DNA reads TGCGCCAGCAGCCTGCGAGGGGGTAGCGGGAGCTCCTACGAGCAGTACTTC.

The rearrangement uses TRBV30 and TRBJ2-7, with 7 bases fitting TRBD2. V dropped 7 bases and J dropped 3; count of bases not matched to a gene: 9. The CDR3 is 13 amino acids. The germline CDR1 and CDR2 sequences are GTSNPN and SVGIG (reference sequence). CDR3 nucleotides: TGTGCCTTTTACCAGACTAGCATCTACGAGCAGTACTTC. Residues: CAFYQTSIYEQYF.

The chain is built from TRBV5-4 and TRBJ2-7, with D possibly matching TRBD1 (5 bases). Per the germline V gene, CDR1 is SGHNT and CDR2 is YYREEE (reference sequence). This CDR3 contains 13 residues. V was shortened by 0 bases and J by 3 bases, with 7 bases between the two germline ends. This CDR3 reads CASSLGQNYEQYF. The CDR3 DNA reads TGTGCCAGCAGCTTGGGACAGAACTACGAGCAGTACTTC.

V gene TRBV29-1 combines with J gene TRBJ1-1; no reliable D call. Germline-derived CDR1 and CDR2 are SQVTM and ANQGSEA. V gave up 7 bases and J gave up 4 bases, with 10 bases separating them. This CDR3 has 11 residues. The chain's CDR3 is CSAIRGTEAFF. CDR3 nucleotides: TGCAGCGCCATTCGGGGCACTGAAGCTTTCTTT.

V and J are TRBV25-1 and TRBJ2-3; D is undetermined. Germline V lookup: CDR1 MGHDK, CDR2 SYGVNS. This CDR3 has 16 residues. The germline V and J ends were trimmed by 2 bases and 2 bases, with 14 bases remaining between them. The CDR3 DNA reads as TGTGCCAGCAGTGAAGCGGCAGATAGAGTCACAGATACGCAGTATTTT. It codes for CASSEAADRVTDTQYF. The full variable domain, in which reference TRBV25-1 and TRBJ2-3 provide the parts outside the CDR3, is EADIYQTPRYLVIGTGKKITLECSQTMGHDKMYWYQQDPGMELHLIHYSYGVNSTEKGDLSSESTVSRIRTEHFPLTLESARPSHTSQYLCASSEAADRVTDTQYFGPGTRLTVL.

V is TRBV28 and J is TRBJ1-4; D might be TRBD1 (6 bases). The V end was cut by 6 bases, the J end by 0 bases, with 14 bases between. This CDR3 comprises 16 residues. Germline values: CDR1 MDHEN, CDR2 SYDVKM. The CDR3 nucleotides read TGTGCCAGCAGGAACAGGGTCAAGGCAACTAATGAAAAACTGTTTTTT. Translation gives CASRNRVKATNEKLFF.

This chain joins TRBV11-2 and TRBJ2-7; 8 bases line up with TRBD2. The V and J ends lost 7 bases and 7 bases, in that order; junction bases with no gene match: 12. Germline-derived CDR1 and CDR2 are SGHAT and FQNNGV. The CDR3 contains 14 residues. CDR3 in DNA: TGTGCCAGCACCGGGGGGGGAGGGCCGGGAGAGCAGTACTTC. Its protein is CASTGGGGPGEQYF.

The CDR3 nucleotides are TGTGCCAGCAGTTCCCCTGGGAGGGGAGAAAAACTGTTTTTT. Translation: CASSSPGRGEKLFF. V and J are TRBV27 and TRBJ1-4; possibly TRBD1 for D (5 bases). Germline V gene lookup returns CDR1 MNHEY and CDR2 SMNVEV (reference sequence). The CDR3 sequence is 14 residues long. Trimming removed 4 bases at V and 8 bases at J, with 14 bases between.

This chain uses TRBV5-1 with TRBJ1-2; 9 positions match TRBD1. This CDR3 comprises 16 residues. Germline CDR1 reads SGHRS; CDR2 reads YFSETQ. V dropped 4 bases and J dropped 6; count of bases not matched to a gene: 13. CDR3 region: CASSEQPTGGKDGYTF. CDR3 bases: TGCGCCAGCAGCGAACAACCCACAGGGGGCAAGGATGGCTACACCTTC.

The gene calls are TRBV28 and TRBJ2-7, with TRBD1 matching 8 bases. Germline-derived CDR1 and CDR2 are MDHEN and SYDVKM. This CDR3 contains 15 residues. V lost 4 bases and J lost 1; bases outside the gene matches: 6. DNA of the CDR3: TGTGCCAGCAGTTCCTCCCGGACAGGGTCCTACGAGCAGTACTTC. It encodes CASSSSRTGSYEQYF. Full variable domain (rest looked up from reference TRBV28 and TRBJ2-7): DVKVTQSSRYLVKRTGEKVFLECVQDMDHENMFWYRQDPGLGLRLIYFSYDVKMKEKGDIPEGYSVSREKKERFSLILESASTNQTSMYLCASSSSRTGSYEQYFGPGTRLTVT.

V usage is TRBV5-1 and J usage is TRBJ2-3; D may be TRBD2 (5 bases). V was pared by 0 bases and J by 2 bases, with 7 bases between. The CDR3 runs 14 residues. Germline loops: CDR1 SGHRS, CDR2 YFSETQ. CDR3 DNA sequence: TGCGCCAGCAGCTTGGGCGGGCCCACAGATACGCAGTATTTT. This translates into CASSLGGPTDTQYF.

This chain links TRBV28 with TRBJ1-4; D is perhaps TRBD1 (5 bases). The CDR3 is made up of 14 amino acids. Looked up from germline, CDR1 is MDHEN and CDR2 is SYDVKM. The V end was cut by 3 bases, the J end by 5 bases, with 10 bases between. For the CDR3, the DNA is TGTGCCAGCAGTTTGGACGGACAAAATGAAAAACTGTTTTTT. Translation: CASSLDGQNEKLFF.

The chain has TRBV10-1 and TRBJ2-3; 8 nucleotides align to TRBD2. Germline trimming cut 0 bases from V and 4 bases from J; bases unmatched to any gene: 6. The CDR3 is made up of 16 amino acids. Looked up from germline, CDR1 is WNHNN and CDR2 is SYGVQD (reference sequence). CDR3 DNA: TGCGCCAGCAGTGAGTCGGTTTTAGCGGGACCAGATACGCAGTATTTT. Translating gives CASSESVLAGPDTQYF.

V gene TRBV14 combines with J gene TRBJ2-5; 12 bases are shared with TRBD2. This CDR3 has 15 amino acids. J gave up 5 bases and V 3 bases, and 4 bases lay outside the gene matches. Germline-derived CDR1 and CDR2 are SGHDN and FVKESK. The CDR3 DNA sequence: TGTGCCAGCAGCCACCGACTAGCGGGAGTTGAGACCCAGTACTTC. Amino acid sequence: CASSHRLAGVETQYF.

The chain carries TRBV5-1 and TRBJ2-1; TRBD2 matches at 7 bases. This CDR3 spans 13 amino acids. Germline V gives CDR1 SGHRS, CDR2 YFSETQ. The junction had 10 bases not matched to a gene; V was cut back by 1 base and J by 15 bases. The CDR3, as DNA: TGCGCCAGCAGCTTGTCCGGAGACGGGAGGTGGTTCTTC. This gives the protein CASSLSGDGRWFF.